This TCR beta chain emerged from a study of T cells in Graves' hyperthyroidism and ophthalmopathy. The length of the CDR3 is 17 residues. Per the germline V gene, CDR1 is LNHDA and CDR2 is SQIVND (reference sequence). Trimming removed 5 bases from V and 2 bases from J; junction bases left unmatched: 11. Template material for amplifying TCR beta CDR3 regions consisted of RNA transcripts. First-round RT-PCR with HTBI primers amplified the TCR CDR3 region. Each CDR3 protein gets one entry after TCRdb re-called the multiplex PCR reads with MiXCR. The sample contains about 330,000 distinct CDR3 sequences, around 15% of which appear only once.

The rearrangement links TRBV19 to TRBJ2-4; 8 bases agree with TRBD2. This TCR came from a woman in her 40s with Graves' ophthalmopathy. Sequences were obtained from blood. CDR3 coding DNA: TGTGCCAGTAGTTCCATCGGGAGGGCACGTTCCAAAAACATTCAGTACTTC. This encodes CASSSIGRARSKNIQYF. Full variable domain (remainder filled in from reference TRBV19 and TRBJ2-4): DGGITQSPKYLFRKEGQNVTLSCEQNLNHDAMYWYRQDPGQGLRLIYYSQIVNDFQKGDIAEGYSVSREKKESFPLTVTSAQKNPTAFYLCASSSIGRARSKNIQYFGAGTRLSVL.